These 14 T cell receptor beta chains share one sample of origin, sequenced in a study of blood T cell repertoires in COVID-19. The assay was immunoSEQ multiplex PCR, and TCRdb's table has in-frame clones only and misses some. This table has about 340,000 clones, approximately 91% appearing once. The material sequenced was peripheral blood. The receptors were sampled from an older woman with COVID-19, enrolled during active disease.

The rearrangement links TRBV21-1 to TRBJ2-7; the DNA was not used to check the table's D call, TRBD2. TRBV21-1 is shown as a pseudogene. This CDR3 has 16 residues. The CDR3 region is CASSICRGGRFDEQYF. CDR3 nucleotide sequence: TGTGCCAGCAGCATCTGCCGGGGGGGGCGGTTCGACGAGCAGTACTTC.

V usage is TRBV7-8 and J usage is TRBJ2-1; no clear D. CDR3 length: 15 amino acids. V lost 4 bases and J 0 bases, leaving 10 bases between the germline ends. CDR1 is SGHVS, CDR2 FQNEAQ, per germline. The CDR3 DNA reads TGTGCCAGCAGCTCGACTCTTATCTCCTACAATGAGCAGTTCTTC. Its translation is CASSSTLISYNEQFF.

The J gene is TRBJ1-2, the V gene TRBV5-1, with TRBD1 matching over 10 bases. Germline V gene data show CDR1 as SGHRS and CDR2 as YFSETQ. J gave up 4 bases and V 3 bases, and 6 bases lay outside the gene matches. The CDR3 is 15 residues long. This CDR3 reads CASSYTGTGVYGYTF. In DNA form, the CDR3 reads TGCGCCAGCAGCTACACAGGGACAGGGGTCTATGGCTACACCTTC.

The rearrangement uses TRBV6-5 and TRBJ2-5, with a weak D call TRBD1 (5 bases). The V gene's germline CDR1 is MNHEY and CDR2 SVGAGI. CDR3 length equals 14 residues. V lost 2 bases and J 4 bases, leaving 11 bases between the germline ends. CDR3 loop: CASSYGQGGETQYF. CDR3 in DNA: TGTGCCAGCAGTTACGGTCAGGGTGGAGAGACCCAGTACTTC.

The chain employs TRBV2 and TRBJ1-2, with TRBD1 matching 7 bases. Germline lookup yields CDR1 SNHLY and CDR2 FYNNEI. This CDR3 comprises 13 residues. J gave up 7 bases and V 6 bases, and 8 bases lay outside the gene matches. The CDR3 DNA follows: TGTGCCAGCAGGTTAACAGGGGAAGCTGGCTACACCTTC. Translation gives CASRLTGEAGYTF.

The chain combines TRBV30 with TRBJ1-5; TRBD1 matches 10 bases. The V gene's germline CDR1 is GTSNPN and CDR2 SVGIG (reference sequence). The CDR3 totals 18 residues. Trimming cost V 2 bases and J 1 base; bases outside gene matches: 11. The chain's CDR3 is CAWSPPRDRGGSNQPQHF. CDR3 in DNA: TGTGCCTGGAGTCCCCCCCGGGACAGGGGAGGGAGCAATCAGCCCCAGCATTTT. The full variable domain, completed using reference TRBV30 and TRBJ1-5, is SQTIHQWPATLVQPVGSPLSLECTVEGTSNPNLYWYRQAAGRGLQLLFYSVGIGQISSEVPQNLSASRPQDRQFILSSKKLLLSDSGFYLCAWSPPRDRGGSNQPQHFGDGTRLSIL.

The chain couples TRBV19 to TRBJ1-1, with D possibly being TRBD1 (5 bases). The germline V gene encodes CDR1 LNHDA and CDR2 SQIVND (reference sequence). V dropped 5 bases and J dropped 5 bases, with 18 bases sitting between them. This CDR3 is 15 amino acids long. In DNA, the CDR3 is TGTGCCAGTAGTGAGTTAACAGAGAAGGGGACTGAAGCTTTCTTT. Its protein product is CASSELTEKGTEAFF.

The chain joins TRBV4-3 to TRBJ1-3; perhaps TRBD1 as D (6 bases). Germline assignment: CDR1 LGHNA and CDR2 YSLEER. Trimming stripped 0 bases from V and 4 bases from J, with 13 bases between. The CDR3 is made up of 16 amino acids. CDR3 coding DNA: TGCGCCAGCAGCCAAGATCTCCCAGGGGACGGAAACACCATATATTTT. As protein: CASSQDLPGDGNTIYF.

DNA of the CDR3: TGTGCCTGGTCGGACAGCATCTATGGCTACACCTTC. Its protein is CAWSDSIYGYTF. The V gene is TRBV30, the J gene TRBJ1-2; D may be TRBD1 (6 bases). Trimming removed 5 bases from V and 4 bases from J, with 11 bases in between. The CDR3 sequence is 12 residues long. CDR1 is GTSNPN, CDR2 SVGIG, per germline (reference sequence).

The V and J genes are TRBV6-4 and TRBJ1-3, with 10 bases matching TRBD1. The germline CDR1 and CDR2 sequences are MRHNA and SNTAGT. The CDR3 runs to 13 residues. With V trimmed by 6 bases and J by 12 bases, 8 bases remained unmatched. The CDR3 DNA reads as TGTGCCAGCAGGTTGAGACAGGGGGCCGTCATATATTTT. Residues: CASRLRQGAVIYF.

The CDR3: CASSERGGLSDTQYF. The CDR3 DNA reads as TGTGCCAGCAGCGAGCGGGGGGGCCTCTCAGATACGCAGTATTTT. This sequence joins TRBV9 and TRBJ2-3; 10 bases are shared with TRBD2. Germline trimming cut 3 bases from V and 4 bases from J; bases unmatched to any gene: 5. Per the germline V gene, CDR1 is SGDLS and CDR2 is YYNGEE. The CDR3 contains 15 residues.

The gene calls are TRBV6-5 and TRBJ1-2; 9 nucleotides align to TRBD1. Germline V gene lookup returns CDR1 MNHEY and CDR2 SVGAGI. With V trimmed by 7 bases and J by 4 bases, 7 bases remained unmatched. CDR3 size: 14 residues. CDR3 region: CASTAGQGLYGYTF. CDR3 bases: TGTGCCAGCACCGCGGGACAGGGACTCTATGGCTACACCTTC.

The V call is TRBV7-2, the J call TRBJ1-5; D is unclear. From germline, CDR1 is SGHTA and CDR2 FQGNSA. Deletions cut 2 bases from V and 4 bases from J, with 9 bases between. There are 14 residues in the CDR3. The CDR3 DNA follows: TGTGCCAGCAGCTTATTACGGAGTAATCAGCCCCAGCATTTT. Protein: CASSLLRSNQPQHF.

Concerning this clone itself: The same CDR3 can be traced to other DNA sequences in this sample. The CDR3 sequence is CSARGGETQYF. The CDR3 coding sequence is TGCAGTGCTAGGGGGGGAGAGACCCAGTACTTC. The V and J genes are TRBV20-1 and TRBJ2-5; perhaps TRBD2 as D (6 bases). The germline gives CDR1 DFQATT, CDR2 SNEGSKA (reference sequence). The CDR3 has 11 amino acids. Trimming took off 3 bases at V and 4 bases at J, with 6 bases between the two ends.